This T cell receptor beta chain was retrieved from a study of early T cells in non-severe SARS-CoV-2 infection. Whole-study results and caveats: Reliance on VDJdb matching favored anti-spike CD8 responses; private and CD4 specificities were missed.

This clonotype came up many times. The antigen is undetermined. TCRdb re-analysed the 5' RACE reads in MiXCR, keeping a single row per CDR3 protein. In the table there are around 72,000 distinct CDR3 sequences, roughly 9.1% of which are singletons. The CDR3 loop spans 14 amino acids. Germline V lookup: CDR1 MNHNS, CDR2 SASEGT. J gave up 4 bases and V 7 bases, and 7 bases lay outside the gene matches. This sequence originates from an adult who was a healthcare worker with PCR-confirmed SARS-CoV-2 infection or an uninfected control (not recorded which). This chain uses TRBV6-1 with TRBJ1-1; 9 positions agree with TRBD1. Source: whole blood, taken at baseline. The DNA of the CDR3 is TGTGCCAGCATAGTACAGGGGGCGAGCACTGAAGCTTTCTTT. It translates to CASIVQGASTEAFF.